A selection of T cell receptor beta chains follows, all from one sample in a study of early T cells in non-severe SARS-CoV-2 infection. In TCRdb, the 5' RACE reads were re-called with MiXCR into one record per CDR3 protein. The sample has approximately 97,000 distinct CDR3 sequences, around 13% seen once; the top ten hold 5% to 8%. The sequenced sample was whole blood. The receptors shown here come from an adult who was a healthcare worker with PCR-confirmed SARS-CoV-2 infection or an uninfected control (not recorded which). The CDR3 runs from the conserved cysteine through the conserved F or W. The D gene is left open where the match is weak. Not all rows give a size; the values are once, few, many and, for expanded clones, a class.

TRBJ2-1 | TRBV12-3/TRBV12-4 | few | TRBD2 | CASSLPGLARNEQFF | TGTGCCAGCAGCCTCCCTGGACTAGCGCGGAATGAGCAGTTCTTC
TRBJ2-3 | TRBV5-4 | NA | NA | CASSQSTRGSTDTQYF | TGTGCCAGCAGCCAATCAACCCGGGGGTCCACAGATACGCAGTATTTT
TRBJ2-7 | TRBV7-9 | many | NA | CASSHPTHEQYF | TGTGCCAGCAGCCATCCTACCCACGAGCAGTACTTC
TRBJ2-1 | TRBV11-2 | NA | NA | CASSSDRRVEQFF | TGTGCCAGCAGCTCCGACAGGAGGGTTGAGCAGTTCTTC
TRBJ2-5 | TRBV10-3 | few | NA | CATSGRGLQETQYF | TGTGCCACCTCCGGACGGGGACTTCAAGAGACCCAGTACTTC
TRBJ2-3 | TRBV20-1 | NA | NA | CSLYRTSTDTQYF | TGCAGTTTATACAGAACTAGCACAGATACGCAGTATTTT
TRBJ2-3 | TRBV9 | NA | NA | CASSVGLGLTDTQYF | TGTGCCAGCAGCGTAGGACTGGGGCTCACAGATACGCAGTATTTT
TRBJ2-7 | TRBV7-7 | many | NA | CASSLDGGSEQYF | TGTGCCAGCAGCTTAGACGGGGGCAGCGAGCAGTACTTC
TRBJ2-3 | TRBV20-1 | many | NA | CSGLYGDTQYF | TGCAGTGGCTTATACGGAGATACGCAGTATTTT
TRBJ2-7 | TRBV11-2 | NA | NA | CASSLDRPRVEPQQFYEQYF | TGTGCCAGCAGCTTAGATAGACCGAGAGTAGAACCTCAACAATTTTACGAGCAGTACTTC
TRBJ2-3 | TRBV9 | NA | TRBD2 | CASSRDVSGTPSTDTQYF | TGTGCCAGCAGCCGAGACGTTAGCGGGACTCCCAGCACAGATACGCAGTATTTT
TRBJ1-2 | TRBV28 | many | NA | CASSLLDKGVGYGYTF | TGTGCCAGCAGTTTATTGGACAAGGGGGTTGGCTATGGCTACACCTTC
TRBJ2-3 | TRBV12-3/TRBV12-4 | NA | NA | CASSPTRVDTQYF | TGTGCCAGCAGTCCGACCAGGGTAGATACGCAGTATTTT
TRBJ2-7 | TRBV5-1 | NA | NA | CASSLDSRYEQYF | TGCGCCAGCAGCCTGGACAGCCGATACGAGCAGTACTTC
TRBJ2-5 | TRBV28 | few | NA | CASSLWFRSGTETQYF | TGTGCCAGCAGTTTATGGTTCAGGAGTGGGACAGAGACCCAGTACTTC
TRBJ1-2 | TRBV7-9 | NA | NA | CASSFGERPYGYTF | TGTGCCAGCAGCTTTGGCGAAAGACCGTATGGCTACACCTTC
TRBJ2-2 | TRBV7-9 | few | NA | CASSRNGDTGELFF | TGTGCCAGCAGCCGGAACGGGGACACCGGGGAGCTGTTTTTT
TRBJ2-7 | TRBV20-1 | few | TRBD1 | CSAVTGDSYEQYF | TGCAGTGCTGTGACAGGGGATTCCTACGAGCAGTACTTC
TRBJ2-2 | TRBV19 | many | NA | CASSSAEVTGELFF | TGTGCCAGTAGCTCCGCGGAAGTCACCGGGGAGCTGTTTTTT
TRBJ2-3 | TRBV10-1 | many | NA | CASSEMWGFTDTQYF | TGCGCCAGCAGTGAGATGTGGGGCTTCACAGATACGCAGTATTTT
TRBJ1-2 | TRBV4-1 | few | NA | CASSQDRGYTF | TGCGCCAGCAGCCAAGATCGAGGCTACACCTTC
TRBJ2-7 | TRBV7-9 | few | TRBD1 | CASSSGQGALYEQYF | TGTGCCAGCAGCTCGGGACAGGGGGCGTTGTACGAGCAGTACTTC
TRBJ2-7 | TRBV20-1 | many | TRBD1 | CSAPRGGTGYEQYF | TGCAGTGCTCCACGAGGGGGGACAGGCTACGAGCAGTACTTC
TRBJ2-2 | TRBV27 | many | NA | CASSFGINTGELFF | TGTGCCAGCAGTTTCGGAATAAACACCGGGGAGCTGTTTTTT
TRBJ2-7 | TRBV28 | many | NA | CASSPLDEVYEQYF | TGTGCCAGCAGTCCACTAGACGAAGTCTACGAGCAGTACTTC
TRBJ2-7 | TRBV10-3 | many | TRBD1 | CAISELGQGISYEQYF | TGTGCCATCAGTGAGTTGGGACAGGGGATTTCCTACGAGCAGTACTTC
TRBJ1-5 | TRBV9 | few | NA | CASSTHPGSQPHF | TGTGCCAGCAGCACCCACCCAGGGAGTCAGCCGCATTTT
TRBJ1-3 | TRBV7-6 | many | TRBD1 | CASSYSRTGGNTIYF | TGTGCCAGCAGCTATAGCAGGACAGGGGGAAACACCATATATTTT
TRBJ2-1 | TRBV20-1 | few | NA | CSATKQVPTPYEQFF | TGCAGTGCTACCAAACAGGTACCCACACCCTATGAGCAGTTCTTC
TRBJ2-2 | TRBV9 | NA | TRBD2 | CASSVLAGEGGELFF | TGTGCCAGCAGCGTACTAGCGGGAGAGGGCGGGGAGCTGTTTTTT
TRBJ2-2 | TRBV28 | NA | NA | CASSLAGAGGELFF | TGTGCCAGCAGTTTAGCGGGCGCGGGCGGGGAGCTGTTTTTT
TRBJ2-5 | TRBV5-4 | NA | NA | CASTPEGQETQYF | TGTGCCAGCACCCCGGAAGGGCAAGAGACCCAGTACTTC
TRBJ1-3 | TRBV12-3/TRBV12-4 | few | TRBD1 | CASSTGETSENTIYF | TGTGCCAGCAGCACAGGGGAAACCTCTGAAAACACCATATATTTT
TRBJ2-7 | TRBV28 | NA | NA | CANNLAQDEQYF | TGTGCCAACAATCTAGCGCAAGACGAGCAGTACTTC
TRBJ2-7 | TRBV13 | NA | TRBD2 | CASSLGQRDHEQYF | TGTGCCAGCAGCTTGGGCCAGCGGGACCACGAGCAGTACTTC
TRBJ1-2 | TRBV19 | few | NA | CASSMRRDGYTF | TGTGCCAGTAGTATGCGTAGGGATGGCTACACCTTC
TRBJ2-1 | TRBV20-1 | few | NA | CSARLRNGFPPQFF | TGCAGTGCTAGACTACGAAATGGTTTCCCGCCTCAGTTCTTC
TRBJ2-1 | TRBV12-3/TRBV12-4 | few | NA | CASSLVSLASEQFF | TGTGCCAGCAGTTTAGTATCGTTAGCGAGCGAGCAGTTCTTC
TRBJ1-6 | TRBV6-6 | many | NA | CASTDPRDFYNSPLHF | TGTGCCAGCACTGACCCCCGGGACTTCTATAATTCACCCCTCCACTTT
TRBJ1-1 | TRBV2 | NA | NA | CASSVRLEAFF | TGTGCCAGCAGTGTCAGGCTTGAAGCTTTCTTT
TRBJ2-1 | TRBV14 | few | NA | CASSPSGGPSYNEQFF | TGTGCCAGCAGCCCGTCCGGGGGGCCCTCCTACAATGAGCAGTTCTTC